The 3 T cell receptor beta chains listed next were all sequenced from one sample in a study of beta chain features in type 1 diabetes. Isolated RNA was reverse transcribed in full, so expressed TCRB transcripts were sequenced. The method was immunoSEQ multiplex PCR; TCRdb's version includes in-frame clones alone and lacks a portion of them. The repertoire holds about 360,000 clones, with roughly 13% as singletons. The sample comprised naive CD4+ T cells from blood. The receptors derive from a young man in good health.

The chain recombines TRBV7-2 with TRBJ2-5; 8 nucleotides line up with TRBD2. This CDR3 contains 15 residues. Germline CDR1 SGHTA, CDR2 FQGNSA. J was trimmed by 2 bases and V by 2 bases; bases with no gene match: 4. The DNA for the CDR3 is TGTGCCAGCAGCTTACGGGGGGGGCCACAAGAGACCCAGTACTTC. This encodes CASSLRGGPQETQYF.

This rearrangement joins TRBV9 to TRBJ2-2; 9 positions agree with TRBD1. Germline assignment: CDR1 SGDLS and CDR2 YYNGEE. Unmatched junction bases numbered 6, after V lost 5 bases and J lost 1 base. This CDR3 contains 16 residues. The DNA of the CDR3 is TGTGCCAGCAGTTTAAGACAGGGGGTGAACACCGGGGAGCTGTTTTTT. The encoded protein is CASSLRQGVNTGELFF.

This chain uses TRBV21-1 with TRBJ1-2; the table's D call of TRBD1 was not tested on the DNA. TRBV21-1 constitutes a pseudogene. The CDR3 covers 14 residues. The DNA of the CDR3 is TGTGCCAGCGAGGCGGGCAGGGGTAACTATGGCTACACCTTC. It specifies CASEAGRGNYGYTF.